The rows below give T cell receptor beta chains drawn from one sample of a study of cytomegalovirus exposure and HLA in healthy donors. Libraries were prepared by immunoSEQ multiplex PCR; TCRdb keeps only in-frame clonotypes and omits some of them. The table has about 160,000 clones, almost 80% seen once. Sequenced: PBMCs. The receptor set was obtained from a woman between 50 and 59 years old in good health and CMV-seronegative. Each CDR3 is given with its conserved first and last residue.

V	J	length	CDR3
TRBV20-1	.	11	CSAPPRFEQYF
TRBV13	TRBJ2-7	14	CASSWRTGWDEQYF
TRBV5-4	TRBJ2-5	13	CASSRPVQETQYF
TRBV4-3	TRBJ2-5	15	CASSQDNSGKETQYF
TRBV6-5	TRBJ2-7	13	CASSYRLGYEQYF
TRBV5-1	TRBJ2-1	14	CASSPAGGYHEQFF
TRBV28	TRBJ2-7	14	CASTPSGSIYEQYF
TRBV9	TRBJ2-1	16	CASSGPGAVSYNEQFF
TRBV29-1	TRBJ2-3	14	CSVDRGQGGDTQYF
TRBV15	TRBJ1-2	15	CATSRLAGGNYGYTF
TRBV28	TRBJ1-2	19	CASSLRDRAIMESNYGYTF
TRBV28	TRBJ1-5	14	CASSSGSPGQPQHF
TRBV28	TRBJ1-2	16	CASSLDQDRENYGYTF
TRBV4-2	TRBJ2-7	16	CASSPGLAGGKDEQYF
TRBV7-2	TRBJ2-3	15	CASSQQGAFIDTQYF
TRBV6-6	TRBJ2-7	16	CASSPLTLAGGREQYF
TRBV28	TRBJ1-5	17	CASSFRWRQGRGQPQHF
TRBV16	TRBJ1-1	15	CASSQLRSTSTEAFF
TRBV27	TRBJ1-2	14	CASSVQGAAYGYTF
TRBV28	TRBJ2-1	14	CASTTIGREGKQFF
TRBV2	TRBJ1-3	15	CASSGTGTSGNTIYF
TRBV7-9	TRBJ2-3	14	CASSYWTAGVAQYF
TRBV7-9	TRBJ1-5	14	CASSLEPGTSPQHF
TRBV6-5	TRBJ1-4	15	CASRPRGRWYEKLFF
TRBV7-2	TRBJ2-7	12	CASSATSYEQYF
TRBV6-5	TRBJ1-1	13	CASSYSMRTEAFF
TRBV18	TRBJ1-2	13	CASSNGGLYGYTF
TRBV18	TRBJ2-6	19	CASSPSGRVVSSGANVLTF
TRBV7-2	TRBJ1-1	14	CASSSGGWSTEAFF
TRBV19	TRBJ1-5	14	CAGSIQASNQPQHF
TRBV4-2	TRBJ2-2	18	CASSQGAGLAGVTGELFF
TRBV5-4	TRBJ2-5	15	CASSLRVGWAETQYF
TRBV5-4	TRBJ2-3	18	CASSLPSTSGGVSDTQYF
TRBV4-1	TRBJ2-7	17	CASSQGDLLAGSPRVYF
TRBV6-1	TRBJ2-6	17	CASSEIGAGAGANVLTF
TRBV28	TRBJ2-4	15	CASGGGGIAKNIQYF
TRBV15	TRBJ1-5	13	CATSRDRNQPQHF
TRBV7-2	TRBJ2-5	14	CASSLVGLAETQYF
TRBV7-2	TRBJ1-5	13	CASSYRGEQPQHF
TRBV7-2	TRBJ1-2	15	CASSQQGASSYGYTF
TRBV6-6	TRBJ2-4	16	CASSYPRISNKNIQYF